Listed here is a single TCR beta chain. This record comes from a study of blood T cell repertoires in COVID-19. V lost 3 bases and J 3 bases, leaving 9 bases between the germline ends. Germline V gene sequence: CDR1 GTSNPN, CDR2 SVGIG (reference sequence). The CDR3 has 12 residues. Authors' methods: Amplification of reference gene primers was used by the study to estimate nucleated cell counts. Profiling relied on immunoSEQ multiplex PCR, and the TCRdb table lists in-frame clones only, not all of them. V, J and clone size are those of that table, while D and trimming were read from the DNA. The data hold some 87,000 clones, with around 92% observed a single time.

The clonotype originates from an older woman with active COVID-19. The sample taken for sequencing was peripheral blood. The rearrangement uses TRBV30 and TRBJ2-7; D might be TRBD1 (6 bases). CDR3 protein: CAWSVQGYEQYF. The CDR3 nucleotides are TGTGCCTGGAGCGTACAGGGCTACGAGCAGTACTTC.